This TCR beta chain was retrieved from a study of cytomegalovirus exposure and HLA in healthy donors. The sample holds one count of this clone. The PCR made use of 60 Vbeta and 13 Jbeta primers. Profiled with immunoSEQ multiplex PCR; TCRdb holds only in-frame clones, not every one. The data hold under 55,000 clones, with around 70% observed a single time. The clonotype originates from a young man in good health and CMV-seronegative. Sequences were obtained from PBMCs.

The CDR3 coding sequence is TGTGCCAGCAGTGACTCGACGGCAGGGACTGAAGCTTTCTTT. Residues: CASSDSTAGTEAFF. The chain uses TRBV6-4 and TRBJ1-1; a possible D gene is TRBD1 (5 bases). The germline gives CDR1 MRHNA, CDR2 SNTAGT. Trimming stripped 0 bases from V and 5 bases from J, with 10 bases between. The CDR3 is made up of 14 amino acids.